The 28 T cell receptor beta chains below come from one sample, sequenced in a study of blood T cell repertoires in COVID-19. Assay used: immunoSEQ multiplex PCR; TCRdb lists only in-frame clones, some missing. Among 300,000 to 400,000 clones listed, roughly 86% were seen once. Sequencing was carried out using peripheral blood. The receptors were gathered from a woman between 45 and 65 years old who had recovered from COVID-19.

The V gene is TRBV7-2, the J gene TRBJ2-5; maybe TRBD2 (6 bases). V was shortened by 6 bases and J by 5 bases, with 16 bases between the two germline ends. Germline lookup yields CDR1 SGHTA and CDR2 FQGNSA. CDR3 length: 14 amino acids. CDR3 in amino acids: CASRSGGPVETQYF. CDR3 in DNA: TGTGCCAGCAGATCCGGAGGGCCCGTCGAGACCCAGTACTTC.

The chain joins TRBV7-9 to TRBJ2-3; 7 positions match TRBD2. The CDR3 is made up of 16 amino acids. The ends lost 5 bases at V and 5 bases at J; junction bases unmatched: 13. Per germline, CDR1 SEHNR and CDR2 FQNEAQ (reference sequence). Here the CDR3 DNA reads TGTGCCAGCAGCCAGGGCAGTGCGGGAGCGGGAGATACGCAGTATTTT. It translates to CASSQGSAGAGDTQYF.

The chain carries TRBV28 and TRBJ2-4; D possibly corresponds to TRBD1 (7 bases). V lost 6 bases to trimming and J lost 0 bases, with 15 bases between them. The germline V gene has CDR1 MDHEN and CDR2 SYDVKM. The CDR3 extends over 16 amino acids. The CDR3 sequence is CASRGAGGRAKNIQYF. CDR3 bases: TGTGCCAGCAGAGGGGCAGGGGGGAGAGCCAAAAACATTCAGTACTTC.

This clone was picked up one time. This chain links TRBV7-3 with TRBJ2-5; 8 nucleotides line up with TRBD2. The CDR3 covers 14 residues. V lost 1 base and J lost 5; bases outside the gene matches: 3. Germline CDR1 and CDR2: SGHTA and FQGTGA. Here the CDR3 reads CASSLIGGRETQYF. For the CDR3, the DNA is TGTGCCAGCAGCTTAATAGGCGGGAGGGAGACCCAGTACTTC.

The chain recombines TRBV7-2 with TRBJ1-1; maybe TRBD1 (6 bases). Trimming pared 5 bases from V and 8 bases from J, leaving 15 bases between. The CDR3 totals 13 residues. Germline CDR1 SGHTA, CDR2 FQGNSA. CDR3 nucleotides: TGTGCCAGCAGCCCCGACAGGTGGGGGGAAGCTTTCTTT. Translation gives CASSPDRWGEAFF.

Worth noting for this clone: One end of the junction is discordant with germline, which a read error may explain. The chain has TRBV10-3 and TRBJ2-1; the match to TRBD1 covers 9 bases. From germline, CDR1 is ENHRY and CDR2 SYGVKD. The length of the CDR3 is 15 residues. CDR3 nucleotides: TGTGCCATCACTGAGGGACAGGGAAAATACAATGAGCAGTTCTTC. It codes for CAITEGQGKYNEQFF.

V usage is TRBV2 and J usage is TRBJ2-2, with TRBD1 matching 7 bases. This CDR3 comprises 14 residues. The germline gives CDR1 SNHLY, CDR2 FYNNEI. The ends lost 1 base at V and 6 bases at J; junction bases unmatched: 2. The CDR3 DNA sequence: TGTGCCAGCAGTGAAGAGCAGGGGGCCGGGGAGCTGTTTTTT. Amino acid sequence: CASSEEQGAGELFF.

As for this clone: Without the conserved terminal phenylalanine or tryptophan, this CDR3 likely stems from a read error. The chain recombines TRBV4-3 with TRBJ1-1; tentatively, D is TRBD1 (5 bases). Trimming took 4 bases from V and 10 from J, leaving 16 bases between them. Germline V CDR1 and CDR2: LGHNA, YSLEER. This CDR3 has 13 amino acids. The CDR3 reads CASSREVLGGAFL. The DNA for the CDR3 is TGCGCCAGCAGCCGAGAGGTCCTCGGGGGAGCTTTCCTT.

The CDR3 nucleotides are TGTGCCAGCAGCCGGACTAGCGGGAGTATCGGGAGTGGCACCGGGGAGCTGTTTTTT. The encoded protein is CASSRTSGSIGSGTGELFF. J is TRBJ2-2 and V is TRBV7-9, with 13 nucleotides matching TRBD2. The CDR3 contains 19 residues. The germline gives CDR1 SEHNR, CDR2 FQNEAQ (reference sequence). J lost 4 bases, V lost 5 bases, and 13 bases had no gene match.

The chain carries TRBV4-2 and TRBJ2-1, with 8 bases fitting TRBD2. From germline, CDR1 is LGHNA and CDR2 YNFKEQ. The CDR3 sequence is 17 residues long. Trimming at V came to 0 bases and at J to 5 bases, leaving 9 bases not matched to a gene. The CDR3 sequence is CASSQDDSGGPNNEQFF. The CDR3 nucleotides are TGTGCCAGCAGCCAAGATGACTCGGGAGGGCCCAACAATGAGCAGTTCTTC.

The gene calls are TRBV6-5 and TRBJ2-7; 7 bases agree with TRBD1. Germline CDR1 reads MNHEY; CDR2 reads SVGAGI. The V and J ends lost 6 bases and 6 bases, in that order; junction bases with no gene match: 8. This CDR3 contains 13 residues. The CDR3 nucleotides are TGTGCCAGCAGCTTCACAGGGGAGTTCGAGCAGTACTTC. Its translation is CASSFTGEFEQYF.

The sample holds one count of this clone. The chain has TRBV5-5 and TRBJ1-4; 9 bases are a match to TRBD1. From germline, CDR1 is SGHKS and CDR2 YYEKEE (reference sequence). This CDR3 has 18 residues. V trimming: 3 bases; J trimming: 1 base; junction bases outside the gene matches: 10. The CDR3 DNA reads as TGTGCCAGCAGCTCAGGGACAGGGTCGGTACAAACTAATGAAAAACTGTTTTTT. Translated: CASSSGTGSVQTNEKLFF.

V and J are TRBV10-3 and TRBJ1-5; 9 positions agree with TRBD1. Germline V gene data show CDR1 as ENHRY and CDR2 as SYGVKD. The CDR3 contains 18 residues. Unmatched junction bases numbered 17, after V lost 2 bases and J lost 9 bases. Here the CDR3 DNA reads TGTGCCATCAGTGAGACTCCGGGACAGGGCGCACATTGGATGCCCCAGCATTTT. Amino acids: CAISETPGQGAHWMPQHF.

The chain combines TRBV2 with TRBJ2-2; tentatively, D is TRBD1 (5 bases). The CDR3 has 14 residues. The germline gives CDR1 SNHLY, CDR2 FYNNEI. Trimming cost V 5 bases and J 1 base, with 8 bases left between them. The CDR3 sequence: CASSYTGNTGELFF. CDR3 coding DNA: TGTGCCAGCAGTTACACAGGGAACACCGGGGAGCTGTTTTTT.

This chain uses TRBV5-1 with TRBJ1-1; TRBD1 agrees at 8 bases. V shed 4 bases and J 1 base; nucleotides not matched to a gene: 6. The germline CDR1 and CDR2 sequences are SGHRS and YFSETQ. The CDR3 extends over 15 amino acids. CDR3 sequence: CASSTQGAENTEAFF. Here the CDR3 DNA reads TGCGCCAGCAGCACTCAGGGGGCTGAGAACACTGAAGCTTTCTTT.

This chain links TRBV15 with TRBJ2-7; D not certain. The germline V gene encodes CDR1 LNHNV and CDR2 YYDKDF (reference sequence). This CDR3 contains 11 residues. Trimming removed 4 bases from V and 13 bases from J, with 14 bases in between. CDR3: CATSMKEILYF. CDR3 nucleotides: TGTGCCACCAGCATGAAGGAGATCCTCTACTTC.

This chain joins TRBV27 and TRBJ1-5, with no clear D. The CDR3 runs 13 residues. Between the trimmed V and J ends, which lost 5 bases and 8 bases, there was a span of 13 bases. Germline-derived CDR1 and CDR2 are MNHEY and SMNVEV (reference sequence). As DNA, the CDR3 is TGTGCCAGCAGTGGACTGGGAACGGAGCCCCAGCATTTT. Its translation is CASSGLGTEPQHF.

This clone was observed a few times. The chain joins TRBV18 to TRBJ2-1; D is perhaps TRBD2 (6 bases). The length of the CDR3 is 14 residues. CDR1 KGHSH and CDR2 LQKENI come from the germline V gene. The V and J ends lost 3 bases and 9 bases respectively, with 15 bases between them. The CDR3 DNA reads TGTGCCAGCTCACCTGAAGGGGACGGGGGTGAGCAGTTCTTC. Protein: CASSPEGDGGEQFF.

The V gene is TRBV6-4, the J gene TRBJ2-3, with 9 positions matching TRBD1. CDR3 length: 14 residues. The V and J ends lost 8 bases and 4 bases, in that order; junction bases with no gene match: 7. Germline CDR1 MRHNA, CDR2 SNTAGT. The CDR3, as DNA: TGTGCCAGCGGACTCGGACAGGGGTCAGATACGCAGTATTTT. It is translated as CASGLGQGSDTQYF.

The rearrangement uses TRBV10-3 and TRBJ2-2; tentative D call: TRBD2 (5 bases). With 0 bases removed from V and 6 bases from J, the gap between germline ends came to 20 bases. From germline, CDR1 is ENHRY and CDR2 SYGVKD. This CDR3 region has 18 residues. CDR3 in amino acids: CAISESRSPGIGSGELFF. DNA of the CDR3: TGTGCCATCAGTGAGTCGAGATCCCCCGGGATTGGTTCCGGGGAGCTGTTTTTT.

The chain employs TRBV18 and TRBJ2-3, with 11 bases lining up with TRBD2. Unmatched junction bases numbered 1, after V lost 1 base and J lost 1 base. This CDR3 contains 16 residues. From germline, CDR1 is KGHSH and CDR2 LQKENI. CDR3 in amino acids: CASSPLGLAGTDTQYF. The CDR3 DNA reads as TGTGCCAGCTCACCACTGGGACTAGCGGGCACAGATACGCAGTATTTT.

The rearrangement links TRBV10-2 to TRBJ2-1; TRBD1 is a possible D gene (5 bases). The germline CDR1 and CDR2 sequences are WSHSY and SAAADI. V lost 4 bases, J lost 6 bases, and 22 bases lay in between. The CDR3 contains 17 residues. The CDR3 bases are TGCGCCAGCAGTGGCGGCAGGGCCGGACCCCTTCCCAATGAGCAGTTCTTC. It encodes CASSGGRAGPLPNEQFF.

The chain employs TRBV7-6 and TRBJ2-7; weak D call: TRBD1 (6 bases). V was clipped by 2 bases and J by 0 bases, with 11 bases between them. The CDR3 runs 15 residues. CDR1 SGHVS and CDR2 FNYEAQ come from the germline V gene. This CDR3 reads CASSLRGGPSYEQYF. The CDR3 nucleotides are TGTGCCAGCAGCTTACGTGGGGGCCCCTCCTACGAGCAGTACTTC.

The chain combines TRBV19 with TRBJ1-2, with TRBD1 as a possible D gene (5 bases). From germline, CDR1 is LNHDA and CDR2 SQIVND (reference sequence). The V end lost 0 bases, the J end lost 7 bases, and 12 bases lay between the germline ends. The length of the CDR3 is 14 residues. CDR3 loop: CASSIEGEIRGYTF. In DNA form, the CDR3 reads TGTGCCAGTAGTATAGAAGGGGAAATACGTGGCTACACCTTC.

CDR3 loop: CASSKQGARQPQHF. The CDR3 DNA is TGTGCCAGTAGTAAACAGGGGGCCAGGCAGCCCCAGCATTTT. This rearrangement joins TRBV19 to TRBJ1-5; 9 positions match TRBD1. The V gene end was trimmed by 4 bases and the J gene end by 7 bases; junction bases not matched to a gene: 5. The CDR3 sequence is 14 residues long. From germline, CDR1 is LNHDA and CDR2 SQIVND (reference sequence).

J is TRBJ1-2 and V is TRBV28, with D perhaps TRBD1 (6 bases). The V and J ends lost 4 bases and 5 bases respectively, with 11 bases between them. Germline CDR1 reads MDHEN; CDR2 reads SYDVKM. The CDR3 is made up of 13 amino acids. CDR3 residues: CASSWPGAYGYTF. The CDR3 nucleotides read TGTGCCAGCAGTTGGCCAGGGGCGTATGGCTACACCTTC.

The chain combines TRBV18 with TRBJ1-1; TRBD1 might be the D (6 bases). Trimming stripped 2 bases from V and 1 base from J, with 11 bases between. This CDR3 contains 15 residues. Germline CDR1 reads KGHSH; CDR2 reads LQKENI. For the CDR3, the DNA is TGTGCCAGCTCACCAGCGGAGACAGGGAACACTGAAGCTTTCTTT. Translated, it gives CASSPAETGNTEAFF.

This clone was seen just once. The rearrangement joins TRBV25-1 to TRBJ2-3; possible D gene TRBD2, 7 bases. Trimming cost V 6 bases and J 2 bases, with 15 bases left between them. Germline V gene sequence: CDR1 MGHDK, CDR2 SYGVNS. The CDR3 consists of 15 residues. The CDR3 region is CASSLGGRLTDTQYF. For the CDR3, the DNA is TGTGCCAGCAGCCTCGGGGGGCGCCTCACAGATACGCAGTATTTT.